These T cell receptor beta chains were read from a single sample in a study of T-cell memory formation after mild COVID-19. From the 5' RACE reads, TCRdb called clonotypes with MiXCR, one entry per CDR3 protein. The sample has around 320,000 distinct CDR3 sequences, around 15% seen once. Sequenced: PBMCs or a T cell subset sorted from them (not recorded which). The receptors come from a man between 18 and 29 years old who had mild COVID-19 (a few samples of this study predate the infection). Cell type and time point are not known. The conserved cysteine and the conserved F or W are not part of the CDR3 here.

j_call v_call cdr3_aa
TRBJ2-7 TRBV4-3 ASSQVDRGFFEQY
TRBJ1-1 TRBV29-1 SVGGGSGSTEAF
TRBJ1-2 TRBV5-5 ASSFNQRTGFGYGYT
TRBJ2-1 TRBV7-9 ASSWNHNEQF
TRBJ2-7 TRBV9 ASSPTTGLSYEQY
TRBJ2-3 TRBV5-6 ASSSTQGSDTQY
TRBJ1-1 TRBV7-6 ASSKNGQMNTEAF
TRBJ1-3 TRBV12-3/TRBV12-4 ASSLTGDRTRNTIY
TRBJ2-1 TRBV5-5 ASTLRAAYNEQF
TRBJ1-5 TRBV4-3 ASSQDYALMNQPQH
TRBJ2-2 TRBV7-8 ASSLERGSYTGELF
TRBJ2-7 TRBV4-2 ASSPERGGSYEQY
TRBJ1-4 TRBV5-1 ASSLDVQLGELF
TRBJ2-7 TRBV7-2 ASSLNYEQY
TRBJ1-4 TRBV7-2 ASSFQARDEKLF
TRBJ1-2 TRBV14 ASSQDSRGYGYGYT